A single sample gave rise to the 3 T cell receptor beta chains below, sequenced in a study of vaccination and CD4 T cells after COVID-19. Their antigens are not known. Once obtained from cultured CD4+ T cells, the DNA was sequenced using the Oncomine TCR Beta short-read assay. TCRdb reanalysed the PCR reads using MiXCR and keeps one entry per CDR3 protein. The sample lists about 21,000 distinct CDR3 sequences, approximately 52% occurring once. The treatment denotes: approximately nine-day PBMC culture with coronavirus spike peptide pools or control peptides (ViraFEST assay). The sample here was CD4+ T cells from blood, cultured in vitro, taken after SARS-CoV-2 vaccination. The receptors stem from a human donor who had recovered from COVID-19.

The genes are TRBV7-8 and TRBJ2-7, with D tentatively TRBD1 or TRBD2 (5 bases each). Per the germline V gene, CDR1 is SGHVS and CDR2 is FQNEAQ. CDR3 size: 15 residues. Trimming took 4 bases from V and 5 from J, leaving 18 bases between them. CDR3 nucleotides: TGTGCCAGCAGCTCGGGGACGGTCCCCCAGAACGAGCAGTACTTC. Translated: CASSSGTVPQNEQYF.

The V call is TRBV20-1, the J call TRBJ1-4; no reliable D call. V was shortened by 4 bases and J by 14 bases, with 17 bases between the two germline ends. The CDR3 runs to 12 residues. Germline CDR1 DFQATT, CDR2 SNEGSKA (reference sequence). In DNA form, the CDR3 reads TGCAGTGCTACTTCGGTCGATCTGGGGCTGTTTTTT. It yields the protein CSATSVDLGLFF.

The chain employs TRBV7-3 and TRBJ2-1; a possible D gene is TRBD2 (6 bases). In germline, CDR1 is SGHTA, CDR2 FQGTGA. This CDR3 is built from 15 residues. V was cut by 5 bases and J by 3 bases, with 14 bases left in between. Here the CDR3 reads CASSRGLPNYNEQFF. The CDR3 region has the DNA TGTGCCAGCAGCCGAGGACTACCCAACTACAATGAGCAGTTCTTC.